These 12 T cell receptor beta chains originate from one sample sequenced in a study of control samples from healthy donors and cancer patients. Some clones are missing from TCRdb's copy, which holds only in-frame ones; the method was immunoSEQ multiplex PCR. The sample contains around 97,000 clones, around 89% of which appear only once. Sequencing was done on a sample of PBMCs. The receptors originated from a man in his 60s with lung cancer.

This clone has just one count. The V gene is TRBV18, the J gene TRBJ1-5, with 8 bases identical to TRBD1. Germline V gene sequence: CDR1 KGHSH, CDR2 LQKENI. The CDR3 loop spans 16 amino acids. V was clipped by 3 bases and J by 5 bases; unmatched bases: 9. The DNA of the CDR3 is TGTGCCAGCTCACCGGGACAGGCCAAGGGGTATCAGCCCCAGCATTTT. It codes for CASSPGQAKGYQPQHF.

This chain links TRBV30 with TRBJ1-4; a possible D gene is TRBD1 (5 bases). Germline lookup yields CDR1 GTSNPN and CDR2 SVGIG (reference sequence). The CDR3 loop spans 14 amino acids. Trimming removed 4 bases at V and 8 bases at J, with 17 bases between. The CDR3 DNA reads TGTGCCTGGAACCCTCTAGGGGTGGAGGAAAAACTGTTTTTT. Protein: CAWNPLGVEEKLFF.

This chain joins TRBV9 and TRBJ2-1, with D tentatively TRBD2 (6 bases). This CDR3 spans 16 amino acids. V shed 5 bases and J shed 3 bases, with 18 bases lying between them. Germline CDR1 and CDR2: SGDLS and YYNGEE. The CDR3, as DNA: TGTGCCAGCAGTGCCTCCTCTAGCGTTTACTACAATGAGCAGTTCTTC. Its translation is CASSASSSVYYNEQFF.

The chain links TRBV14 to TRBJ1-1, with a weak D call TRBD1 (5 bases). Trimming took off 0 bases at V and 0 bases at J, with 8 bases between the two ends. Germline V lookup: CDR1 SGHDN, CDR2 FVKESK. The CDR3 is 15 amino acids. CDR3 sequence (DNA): TGTGCCAGCAGCCAAGATTCGGGGCTGAACACTGAAGCTTTCTTT. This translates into CASSQDSGLNTEAFF.

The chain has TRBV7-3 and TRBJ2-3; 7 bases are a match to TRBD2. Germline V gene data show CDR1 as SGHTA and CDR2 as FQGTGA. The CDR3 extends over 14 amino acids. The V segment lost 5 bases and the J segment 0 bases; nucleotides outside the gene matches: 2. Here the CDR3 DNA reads TGTGCCAGCAGCCCGACTAGCAGCACAGATACGCAGTATTTT. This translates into CASSPTSSTDTQYF. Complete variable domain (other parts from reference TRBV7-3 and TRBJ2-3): GAGVSQTPSNKVTEKGKYVELRCDPISGHTALYWYRQSLGQGPEFLIYFQGTGAADDSGLPNDRFFAVRPEGSVSTLKIQRTERGDSAVYLCASSPTSSTDTQYFGPGTRLTVL.

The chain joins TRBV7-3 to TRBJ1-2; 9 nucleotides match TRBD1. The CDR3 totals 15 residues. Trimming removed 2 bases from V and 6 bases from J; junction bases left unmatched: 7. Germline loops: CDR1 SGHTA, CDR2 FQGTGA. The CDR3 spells CASSLAPGQGHGYTF. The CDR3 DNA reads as TGTGCCAGCAGCTTAGCCCCGGGACAGGGTCATGGCTACACCTTC.

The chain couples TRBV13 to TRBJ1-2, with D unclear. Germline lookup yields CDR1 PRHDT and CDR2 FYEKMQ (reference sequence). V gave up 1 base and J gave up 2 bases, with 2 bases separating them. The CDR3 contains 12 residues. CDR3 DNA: TGTGCCAGCAGCTTAGTCAACTATGGCTACACCTTC. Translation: CASSLVNYGYTF.

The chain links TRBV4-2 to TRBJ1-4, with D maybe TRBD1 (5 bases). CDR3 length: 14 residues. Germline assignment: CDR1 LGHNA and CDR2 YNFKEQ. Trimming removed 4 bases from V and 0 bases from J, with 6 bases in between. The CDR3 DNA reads TGTGCCAGCAGCCCGACAGCAACTAATGAAAAACTGTTTTTT. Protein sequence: CASSPTATNEKLFF.

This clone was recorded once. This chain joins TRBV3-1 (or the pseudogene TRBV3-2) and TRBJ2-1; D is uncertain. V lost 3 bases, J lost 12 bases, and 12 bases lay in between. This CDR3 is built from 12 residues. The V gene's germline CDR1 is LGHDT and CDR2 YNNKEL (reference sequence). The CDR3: CASSQDRTPQFF. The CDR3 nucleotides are TGTGCCAGCAGCCAGGATAGGACCCCGCAGTTCTTC.

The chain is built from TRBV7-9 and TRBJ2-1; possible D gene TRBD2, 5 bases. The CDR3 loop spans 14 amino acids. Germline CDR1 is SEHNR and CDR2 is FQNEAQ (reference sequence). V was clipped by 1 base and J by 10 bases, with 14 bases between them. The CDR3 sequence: CASSLGGEGGEQFF. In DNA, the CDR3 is TGTGCCAGCAGCTTAGGGGGAGAGGGCGGCGAGCAGTTCTTC.

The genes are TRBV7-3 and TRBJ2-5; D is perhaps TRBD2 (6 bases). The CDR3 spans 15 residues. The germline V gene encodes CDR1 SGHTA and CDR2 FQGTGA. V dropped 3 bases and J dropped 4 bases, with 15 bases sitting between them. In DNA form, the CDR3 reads TGTGCCAGCAGCTTTGGGAGGACCGAGGGAGAGACCCAGTACTTC. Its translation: CASSFGRTEGETQYF.

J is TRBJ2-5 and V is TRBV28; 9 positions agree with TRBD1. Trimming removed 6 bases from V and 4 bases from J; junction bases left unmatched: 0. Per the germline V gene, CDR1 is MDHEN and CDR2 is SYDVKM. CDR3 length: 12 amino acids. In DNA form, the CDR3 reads TGTGCCAGCAGGACAGGGGGAGAGACCCAGTACTTC. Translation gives CASRTGGETQYF.